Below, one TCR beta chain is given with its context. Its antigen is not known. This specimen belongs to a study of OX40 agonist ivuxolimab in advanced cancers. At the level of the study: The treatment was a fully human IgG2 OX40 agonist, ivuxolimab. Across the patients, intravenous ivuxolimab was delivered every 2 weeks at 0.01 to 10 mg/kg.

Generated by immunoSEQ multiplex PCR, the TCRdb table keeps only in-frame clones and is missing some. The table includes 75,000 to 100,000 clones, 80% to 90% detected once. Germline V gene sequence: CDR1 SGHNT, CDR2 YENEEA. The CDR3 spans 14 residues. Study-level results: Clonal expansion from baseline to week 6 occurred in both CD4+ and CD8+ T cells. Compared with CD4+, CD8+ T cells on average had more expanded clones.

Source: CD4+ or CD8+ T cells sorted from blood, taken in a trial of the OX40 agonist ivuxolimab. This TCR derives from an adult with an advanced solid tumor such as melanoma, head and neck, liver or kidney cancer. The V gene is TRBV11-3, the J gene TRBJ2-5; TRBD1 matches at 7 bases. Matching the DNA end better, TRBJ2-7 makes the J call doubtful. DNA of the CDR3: TGTGCCAGCACCCGGGGACAGAGCTCCTACGAGCAGTACTTC. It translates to CASTRGQSSYEQYF.